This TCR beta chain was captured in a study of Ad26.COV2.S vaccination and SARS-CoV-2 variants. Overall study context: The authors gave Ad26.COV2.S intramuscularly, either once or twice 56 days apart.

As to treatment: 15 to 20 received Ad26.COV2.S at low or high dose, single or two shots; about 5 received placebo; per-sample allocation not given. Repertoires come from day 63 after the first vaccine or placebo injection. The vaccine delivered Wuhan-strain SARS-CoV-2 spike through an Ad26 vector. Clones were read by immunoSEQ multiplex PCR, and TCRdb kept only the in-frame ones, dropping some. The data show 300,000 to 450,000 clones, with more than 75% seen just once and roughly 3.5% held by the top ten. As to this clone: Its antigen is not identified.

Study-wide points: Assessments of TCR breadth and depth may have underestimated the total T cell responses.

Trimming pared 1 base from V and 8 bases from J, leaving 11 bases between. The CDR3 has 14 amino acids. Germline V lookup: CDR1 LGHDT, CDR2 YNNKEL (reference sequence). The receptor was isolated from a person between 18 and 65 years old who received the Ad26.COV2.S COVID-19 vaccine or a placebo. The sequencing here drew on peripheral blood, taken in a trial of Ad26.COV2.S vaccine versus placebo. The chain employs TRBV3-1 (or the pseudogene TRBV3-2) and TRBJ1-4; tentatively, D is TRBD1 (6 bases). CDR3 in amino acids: CASSQASGGEKLFF. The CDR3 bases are TGTGCCAGCAGCCAAGCGTCGGGGGGCGAAAAACTGTTTTTT.